This record covers a single T cell receptor (beta chain). Method: immunoSEQ multiplex PCR; TCRdb's copy keeps in-frame clones and lacks some. Of more than 55,000 clones in the sample, about 84% were seen once. Germline V lookup: CDR1 SGHDN, CDR2 FVKESK. V gave up 5 bases and J gave up 4 bases, with 15 bases separating them. The CDR3 is 15 residues long. This sample was included in a study of OX40 agonist ivuxolimab in advanced cancers. This specimen was CD4+ or CD8+ T cells sorted from blood, taken in a trial of the OX40 agonist ivuxolimab. The J gene is TRBJ2-1, the V gene TRBV14; D may be TRBD2 (6 bases). This clonotype was sampled from an adult with an advanced solid tumor such as melanoma, head and neck, liver or kidney cancer. CDR3 in amino acids: CASSFGGSDYNEQFF. The CDR3 DNA sequence: TGTGCCAGCAGCTTCGGAGGGTCAGATTACAATGAGCAGTTCTTC.